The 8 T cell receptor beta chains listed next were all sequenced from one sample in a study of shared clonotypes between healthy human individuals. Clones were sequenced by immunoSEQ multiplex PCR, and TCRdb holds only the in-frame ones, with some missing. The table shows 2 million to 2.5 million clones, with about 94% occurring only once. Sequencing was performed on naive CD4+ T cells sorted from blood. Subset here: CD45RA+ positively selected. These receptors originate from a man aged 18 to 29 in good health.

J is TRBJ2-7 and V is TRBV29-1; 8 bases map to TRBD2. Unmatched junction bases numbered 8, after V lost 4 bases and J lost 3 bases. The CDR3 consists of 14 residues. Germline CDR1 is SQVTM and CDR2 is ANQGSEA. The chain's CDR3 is CSVGLAGGLYEQYF. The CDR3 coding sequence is TGCAGCGTTGGGTTGGCGGGAGGTCTCTACGAGCAGTACTTC.

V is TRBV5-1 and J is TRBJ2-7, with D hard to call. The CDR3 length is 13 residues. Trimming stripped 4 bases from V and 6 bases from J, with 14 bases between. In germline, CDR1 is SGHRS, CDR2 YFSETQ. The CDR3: CASSPELGSEQYF. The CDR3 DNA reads TGCGCCAGCAGCCCAGAGCTAGGCTCCGAGCAGTACTTC.

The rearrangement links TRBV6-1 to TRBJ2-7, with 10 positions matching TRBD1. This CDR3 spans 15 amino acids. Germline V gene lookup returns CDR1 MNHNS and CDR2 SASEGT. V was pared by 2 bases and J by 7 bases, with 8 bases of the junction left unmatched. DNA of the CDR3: TGTGCCAGCAGTGAATCGCGACAGGGGGCTTCGGAGCAGTACTTC. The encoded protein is CASSESRQGASEQYF.

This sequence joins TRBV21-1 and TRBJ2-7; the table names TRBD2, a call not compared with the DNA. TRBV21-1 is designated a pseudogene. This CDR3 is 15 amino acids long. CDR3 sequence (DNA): TGTGCCAGCAGCTTCCGACTAGCGGAAACCTACGAGCAGTACTTC. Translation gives CASSFRLAETYEQYF.

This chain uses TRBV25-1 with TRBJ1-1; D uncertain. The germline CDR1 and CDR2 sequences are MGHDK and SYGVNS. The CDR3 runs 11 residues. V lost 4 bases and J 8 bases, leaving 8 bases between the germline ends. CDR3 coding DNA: TGTGCCAGCAGTGGTCAGACCGAAGCTTTCTTT. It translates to CASSGQTEAFF.

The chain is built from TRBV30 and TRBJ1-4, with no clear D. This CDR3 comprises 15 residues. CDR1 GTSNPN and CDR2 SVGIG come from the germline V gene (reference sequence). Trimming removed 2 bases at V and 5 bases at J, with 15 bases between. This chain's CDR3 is CAWSLGPYTNEKLFF. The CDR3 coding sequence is TGTGCCTGGAGTCTAGGACCGTATACAAATGAAAAACTGTTTTTT.

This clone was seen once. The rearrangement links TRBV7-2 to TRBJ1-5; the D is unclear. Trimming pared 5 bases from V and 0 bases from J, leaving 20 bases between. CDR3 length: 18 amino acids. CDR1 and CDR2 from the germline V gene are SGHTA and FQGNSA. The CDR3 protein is CASSKPPGPLFSNQPQHF. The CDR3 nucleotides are TGTGCCAGCAGCAAGCCCCCGGGTCCTCTTTTTAGCAATCAGCCCCAGCATTTT.

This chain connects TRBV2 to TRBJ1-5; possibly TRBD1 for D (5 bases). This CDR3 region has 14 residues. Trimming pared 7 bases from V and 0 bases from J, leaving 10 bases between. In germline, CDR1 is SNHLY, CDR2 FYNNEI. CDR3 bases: TGTGCCAGCAAAAGGGGCAATAGCAATCAGCCCCAGCATTTT. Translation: CASKRGNSNQPQHF.